These 25 T cell receptor beta chains share one sample of origin, sequenced in a study of cytomegalovirus exposure and HLA in healthy donors. This PCR relied on a set of 60 Vbeta primers and 13 Jbeta primers. The repertoire was sequenced with immunoSEQ multiplex PCR; TCRdb's copy has only in-frame clones and lacks some. In the table there are 85,000 to 120,000 clones, 82% of which are singletons. The specimen sequenced was PBMCs. The receptors stem from a man aged 50 to 59 in good health and CMV-seronegative.

This clone was picked up a small number of times. The chain carries TRBV6-1 and TRBJ2-7, with a tentative D call TRBD1 (7 bases). The CDR3 is made up of 14 amino acids. Germline loops: CDR1 MNHNS, CDR2 SASEGT. V lost 6 bases and J lost 4, with 16 bases in between. Written as DNA, the CDR3 is TGTGCCAGCAGGGGGGGACAGTCCTCTTACGAGCAGTACTTC. Its protein is CASRGGQSSYEQYF.

The J gene is TRBJ1-1, the V gene TRBV5-1; D is unresolved. This CDR3 has 13 amino acids. Germline V CDR1 and CDR2: SGHRS, YFSETQ. The V end lost 2 bases, the J end lost 3 bases, and 8 bases lay between the germline ends. The CDR3 sequence: CASSLVTDTEAFF. CDR3 in DNA: TGCGCCAGCAGCTTAGTAACGGACACTGAAGCTTTCTTT.

The chain has TRBV28 and TRBJ1-1; 9 bases fit TRBD1. V gave up 4 bases and J gave up 9 bases; unmatched junction bases: 6. Germline CDR1 reads MDHEN; CDR2 reads SYDVKM. The CDR3 sequence is 13 residues long. The CDR3 DNA sequence: TGTGCCAGCAGTTCAGGGGGGACAGGGAAAGCTTTCTTT. Protein: CASSSGGTGKAFF.

The chain has TRBV7-2 and TRBJ2-1; maybe TRBD2 (6 bases). Germline assignment: CDR1 SGHTA and CDR2 FQGNSA. Trimming removed 2 bases from V and 7 bases from J, with 12 bases in between. The CDR3 extends over 14 amino acids. The CDR3 nucleotides are TGTGCCAGCAGCTTAAGGAGGGGTCCTAATGAGCAGTTCTTC. As protein: CASSLRRGPNEQFF.

The chain has TRBV30 and TRBJ1-1; 7 nucleotides agree with TRBD1. V lost 2 bases to trimming and J lost 1 base; unmatched junction nucleotides: 13. The CDR3 length is 17 residues. Germline values: CDR1 GTSNPN, CDR2 SVGIG (reference sequence). The CDR3 nucleotides read TGTGCCTGGAGTATCTTCCCCCAGGGGGTAGGGAACACTGAAGCTTTCTTT. Its translation: CAWSIFPQGVGNTEAFF. Variable domain in full (rest from reference TRBV30 and TRBJ1-1): SQTIHQWPATLVQPVGSPLSLECTVEGTSNPNLYWYRQAAGRGLQLLFYSVGIGQISSEVPQNLSASRPQDRQFILSSKKLLLSDSGFYLCAWSIFPQGVGNTEAFFGQGTRLTVV.

In the case of this clone: Other DNA variants within this sample encode the same CDR3. The chain carries TRBV28 and TRBJ1-5; D is uncertain. Trimming stripped 3 bases from V and 2 bases from J, with 8 bases between. The CDR3 length is 14 residues. Germline assignment: CDR1 MDHEN and CDR2 SYDVKM. The chain's CDR3 is CASSFVGGNQPQHF. The CDR3 DNA reads TGTGCCAGCAGTTTTGTCGGGGGCAATCAGCCCCAGCATTTT. Variable domain in full (rest from reference TRBV28 and TRBJ1-5): DVKVTQSSRYLVKRTGEKVFLECVQDMDHENMFWYRQDPGLGLRLIYFSYDVKMKEKGDIPEGYSVSREKKERFSLILESASTNQTSMYLCASSFVGGNQPQHFGDGTRLSIL.

This clone appeared a few times. This chain connects TRBV4-1 to TRBJ2-3; TRBD2 aligns across 11 bases. Looked up from germline, CDR1 is MGHRA and CDR2 is YSYEKL. This CDR3 region has 22 residues. V was pared by 2 bases and J by 8 bases, with 27 bases of the junction left unmatched. CDR3 DNA: TGCGCCAGCAGCCAAAACAATCCGGGACTAGCGGTGCTCTTGGGACGAAACGGTACGCAGTATTTT. This gives the protein CASSQNNPGLAVLLGRNGTQYF.

The chain joins TRBV6-6 to TRBJ1-2; 9 nucleotides match TRBD1. This CDR3 region has 14 residues. The germline V gene encodes CDR1 MNHNY and CDR2 SVGAGI (reference sequence). After removal of 4 bases from V and 2 bases from J, the junction contained 2 bases not matched to a gene. The CDR3 spells CASSFGQGNYGYTF. Written as DNA, the CDR3 is TGTGCCAGCAGTTTCGGACAGGGGAACTATGGCTACACCTTC.

The CDR3 sequence: CASSSGLAGSTDTQYF. CDR3 coding DNA: TGTGCCAGCAGCTCAGGACTAGCGGGTAGCACAGATACGCAGTATTTT. The rearrangement links TRBV11-2 to TRBJ2-3; 11 bases are shared with TRBD2. Germline values: CDR1 SGHAT, CDR2 FQNNGV. CDR3 length equals 16 residues. Germline trimming cut 4 bases from V and 0 bases from J; bases unmatched to any gene: 3.

V is TRBV30 and J is TRBJ1-6; no reliable D call. The CDR3 contains 14 residues. V lost 4 bases and J lost 0, with 7 bases in between. From germline, CDR1 is GTSNPN and CDR2 SVGIG (reference sequence). The CDR3 loop is CAWKPSSYNSPLHF. CDR3 sequence (DNA): TGTGCCTGGAAGCCGAGCTCCTATAATTCACCCCTCCACTTT.

This clone was recorded once. V and J are TRBV6-5 and TRBJ1-1; D not resolved. The CDR3 spans 14 residues. Trimming took off 2 bases at V and 6 bases at J, with 13 bases between the two ends. The germline gives CDR1 MNHEY, CDR2 SVGAGI. The chain's CDR3 is CASSYALGGPEAFF. CDR3 nucleotides: TGTGCCAGCAGTTACGCCCTTGGCGGGCCTGAAGCTTTCTTT.

J is TRBJ2-1 and V is TRBV5-1, with D perhaps TRBD1 (5 bases). V was trimmed by 3 bases and J by 8 bases, leaving 18 bases between them. Germline V gene data show CDR1 as SGHRS and CDR2 as YFSETQ. CDR3 size: 15 residues. The CDR3 DNA is TGCGCCAGCAGCTCCCAAGGGGTAGGGGATCATGAGCAGTTCTTC. Amino acid sequence: CASSSQGVGDHEQFF.

The chain links TRBV5-1 to TRBJ2-3; 8 positions agree with TRBD2. J was trimmed by 5 bases and V by 2 bases; bases with no gene match: 10. From germline, CDR1 is SGHRS and CDR2 YFSETQ. The CDR3 length is 16 residues. The CDR3 nucleotides read TGCGCCAGCAGCTTCGCCGGGGGGGCAGGCAGAGATACGCAGTATTTT. Its translation is CASSFAGGAGRDTQYF.

The chain recombines TRBV30 with TRBJ1-1; D is perhaps TRBD1 (5 bases). Trimming took off 3 bases at V and 0 bases at J, with 14 bases between the two ends. Germline V gives CDR1 GTSNPN, CDR2 SVGIG (reference sequence). The CDR3 totals 15 residues. The CDR3 sequence: CAWSPGLGVNTEAFF. The DNA of the CDR3 is TGTGCCTGGAGCCCGGGACTGGGGGTGAACACTGAAGCTTTCTTT.

The table lists this clone with a count of one. The rearrangement uses TRBV5-1 and TRBJ2-1, with D possibly TRBD1 on 5 matching bases. The germline V gene has CDR1 SGHRS and CDR2 YFSETQ. The V end lost 0 bases, the J end lost 4 bases, and 8 bases lay between the germline ends. CDR3 size: 14 residues. The CDR3 is CASSLGTRYNEQFF. CDR3 nucleotide sequence: TGCGCCAGCAGCTTGGGGACAAGGTACAATGAGCAGTTCTTC.

V and J are TRBV5-1 and TRBJ2-2; a weak D match, TRBD2 (6 bases). The germline V gene encodes CDR1 SGHRS and CDR2 YFSETQ. The CDR3 is 16 amino acids. The V and J ends lost 4 bases and 0 bases respectively, with 13 bases between them. CDR3 nucleotide sequence: TGCGCCAGCAGCCTGGAGGGGTTCGCGAACACCGGGGAGCTGTTTTTT. As protein: CASSLEGFANTGELFF.

This clone was picked up many times. The rearrangement uses TRBV10-2 and TRBJ1-5, with TRBD1 identical over 7 bases. Germline assignment: CDR1 WSHSY and CDR2 SAAADI. This CDR3 spans 13 amino acids. V lost 6 bases to trimming and J lost 6 bases; unmatched junction nucleotides: 5. CDR3 protein: CASRGGEAQPQHF. In nucleotides, the CDR3 is TGCGCCAGCAGAGGGGGCGAGGCTCAGCCCCAGCATTTT.

J is TRBJ1-6 and V is TRBV9, with 9 bases aligning to TRBD1. The V segment lost 4 bases and the J segment 9 bases; nucleotides outside the gene matches: 8. CDR3 length: 15 residues. The germline gives CDR1 SGDLS, CDR2 YYNGEE. The CDR3 protein is CASSPRQGEASPLHF. The CDR3 DNA is TGTGCCAGCAGCCCTAGACAGGGGGAGGCTTCACCCCTCCACTTT.

Points on this clone: The junction differs from germline at one of its ends, possibly a read error. This sequence joins TRBV5-1 and TRBJ1-4; 11 bases align to TRBD1. This CDR3 region has 15 residues. In germline, CDR1 is SGHRS, CDR2 YFSETQ. The CDR3 DNA reads as TGTGCCAGCAGCACCGCCGGGACAGGGGGTGAAAAACTGTTTTTT. Translated, it gives CASSTAGTGGEKLFF.

Remarks on this clone: This sample also contains other DNA sequences that code for the same CDR3. The J gene is TRBJ1-1, the V gene TRBV30; D not resolved. V lost 0 bases, J lost 8 bases, and 19 bases lay in between. The CDR3 sequence is 15 residues long. The germline CDR1 and CDR2 sequences are GTSNPN and SVGIG (reference sequence). The CDR3: CAWSVFQTETTEAFF. DNA of the CDR3: TGTGCCTGGAGTGTATTCCAGACGGAGACCACCGAAGCTTTCTTT.

The chain is built from TRBV15 and TRBJ1-1; perhaps TRBD1 as D (5 bases). Per the germline V gene, CDR1 is LNHNV and CDR2 is YYDKDF (reference sequence). The V end was cut by 3 bases, the J end by 5 bases, with 16 bases between. The CDR3 has 15 amino acids. CDR3: CATSREGTSETEAFF. In nucleotides, the CDR3 is TGTGCCACCAGCAGGGAGGGGACCTCTGAGACTGAAGCTTTCTTT. Together with reference TRBV15 and TRBJ1-1, the CDR3 gives the full variable domain: DAMVIQNPRYQVTQFGKPVTLSCSQTLNHNVMYWYQQKSSQAPKLLFHYYDKDFNNEADTPDNFQSRRPNTSFCFLDIRSPGLGDTAMYLCATSREGTSETEAFFGQGTRLTVV.

The chain joins TRBV5-1 to TRBJ2-5, with 8 bases that match TRBD2. V was clipped by 4 bases and J by 3 bases; unmatched bases: 8. The CDR3 is made up of 15 amino acids. Germline CDR1 is SGHRS and CDR2 is YFSETQ. The chain's CDR3 is CASSRAGDREETQYF. DNA for the CDR3: TGCGCCAGCAGCAGAGCGGGGGATCGTGAAGAGACCCAGTACTTC.

The chain has TRBV30 and TRBJ2-3, with TRBD2 as a possible D gene (5 bases). The CDR3 extends over 12 amino acids. V lost 2 bases to trimming and J lost 4 bases, with 7 bases between them. Germline CDR1 and CDR2: GTSNPN and SVGIG (reference sequence). The CDR3 loop reads CAWSLRADTQYF. The DNA of the CDR3 is TGTGCCTGGAGTTTGAGGGCAGATACGCAGTATTTT.

This chain joins TRBV7-6 and TRBJ1-2; D is ambiguous. The germline gives CDR1 SGHVS, CDR2 FNYEAQ. The CDR3 length is 13 residues. V was clipped by 5 bases and J by 7 bases, with 14 bases between them. The CDR3 here is CASSPLPRLGYTF. DNA for the CDR3: TGTGCCAGCAGCCCCCTCCCCCGACTTGGCTACACCTTC.

Only a few counts were recorded for this clone. The chain couples TRBV19 to TRBJ2-7; tentative D call: TRBD1 (5 bases). The CDR3 has 14 amino acids. V lost 5 bases, J lost 3 bases, and 14 bases lay in between. Looked up from germline, CDR1 is LNHDA and CDR2 is SQIVND (reference sequence). CDR3 amino acids: CASSAPDRGYEQYF. As DNA, the CDR3 is TGTGCCAGTAGTGCTCCGGATAGGGGCTACGAGCAGTACTTC.